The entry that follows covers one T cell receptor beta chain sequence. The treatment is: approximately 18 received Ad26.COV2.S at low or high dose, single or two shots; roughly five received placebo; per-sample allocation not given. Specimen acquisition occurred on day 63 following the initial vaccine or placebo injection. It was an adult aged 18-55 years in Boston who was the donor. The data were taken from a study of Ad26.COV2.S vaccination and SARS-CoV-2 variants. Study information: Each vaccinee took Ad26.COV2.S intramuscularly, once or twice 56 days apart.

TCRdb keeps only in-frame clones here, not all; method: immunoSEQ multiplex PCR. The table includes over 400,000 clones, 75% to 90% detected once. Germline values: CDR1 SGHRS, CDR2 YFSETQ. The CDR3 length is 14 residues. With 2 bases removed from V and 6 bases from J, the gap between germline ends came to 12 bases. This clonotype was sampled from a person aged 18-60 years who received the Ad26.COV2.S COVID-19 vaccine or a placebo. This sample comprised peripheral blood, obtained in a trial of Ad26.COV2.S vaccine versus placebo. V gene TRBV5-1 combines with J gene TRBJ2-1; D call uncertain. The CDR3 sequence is CASSFFPPLNEQFF. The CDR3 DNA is TGCGCCAGCAGCTTTTTTCCCCCCCTCAATGAGCAGTTCTTC.